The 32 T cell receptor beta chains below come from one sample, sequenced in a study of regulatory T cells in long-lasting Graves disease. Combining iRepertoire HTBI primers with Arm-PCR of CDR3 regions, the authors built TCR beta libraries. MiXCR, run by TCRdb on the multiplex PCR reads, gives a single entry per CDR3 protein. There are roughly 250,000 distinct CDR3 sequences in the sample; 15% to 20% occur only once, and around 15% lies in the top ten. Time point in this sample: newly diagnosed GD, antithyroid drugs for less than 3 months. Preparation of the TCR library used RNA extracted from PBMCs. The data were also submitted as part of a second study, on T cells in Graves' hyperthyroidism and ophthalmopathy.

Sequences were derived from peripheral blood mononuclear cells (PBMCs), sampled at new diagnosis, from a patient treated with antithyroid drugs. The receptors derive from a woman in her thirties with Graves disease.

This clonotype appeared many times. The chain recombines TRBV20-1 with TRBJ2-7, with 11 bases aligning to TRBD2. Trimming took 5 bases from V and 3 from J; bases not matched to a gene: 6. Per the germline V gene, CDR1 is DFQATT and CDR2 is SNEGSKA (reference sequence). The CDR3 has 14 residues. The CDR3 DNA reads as TGCAGTGCTCTTAGACTAGCGGGGATCTACGAGCAGTACTTC. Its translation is CSALRLAGIYEQYF.

This CDR3 reads CSVEVPAGGPYNEQFF. As DNA, the CDR3 is TGCAGCGTTGAAGTCCCGGCGGGGGGGCCTTACAATGAGCAGTTCTTC. This chain joins TRBV29-1 and TRBJ2-1, with 9 nucleotides matching TRBD2. Trimming took 1 base from V and 4 from J; bases not matched to a gene: 8. The germline gives CDR1 SQVTM, CDR2 ANQGSEA. The CDR3 sequence is 16 residues long.

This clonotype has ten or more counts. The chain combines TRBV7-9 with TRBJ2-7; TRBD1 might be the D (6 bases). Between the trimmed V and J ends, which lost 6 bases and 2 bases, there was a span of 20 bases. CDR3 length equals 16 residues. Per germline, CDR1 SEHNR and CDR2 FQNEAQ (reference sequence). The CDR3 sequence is CASSQVWGPATYEQYF. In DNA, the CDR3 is TGTGCCAGCAGTCAAGTTTGGGGGCCCGCAACCTACGAGCAGTACTTC. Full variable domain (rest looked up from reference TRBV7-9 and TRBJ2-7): DTGVSQNPRHKITKRGQNVTFRCDPISEHNRLYWYRQTLGQGPEFLTYFQNEAQLEKSRLLSDRFSAERPKGSFSTLEIQRTEQGDSAMYLCASSQVWGPATYEQYFGPGTRLTVT.

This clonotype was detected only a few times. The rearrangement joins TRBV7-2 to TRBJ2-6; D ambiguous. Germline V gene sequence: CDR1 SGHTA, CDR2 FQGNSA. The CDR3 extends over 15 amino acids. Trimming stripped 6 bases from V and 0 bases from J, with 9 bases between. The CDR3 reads CASSLTISGANVLTF. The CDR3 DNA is TGTGCCAGCAGTTTAACCATCTCTGGGGCCAACGTCCTGACTTTC. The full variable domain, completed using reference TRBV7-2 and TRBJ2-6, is GAGVSQSPSNKVTEKGKDVELRCDPISGHTALYWYRQSLGQGLEFLIYFQGNSAPDKSGLPSDRFSAERTGGSVSTLTIQRTQQEDSAVYLCASSLTISGANVLTFGAGSRLTVL.

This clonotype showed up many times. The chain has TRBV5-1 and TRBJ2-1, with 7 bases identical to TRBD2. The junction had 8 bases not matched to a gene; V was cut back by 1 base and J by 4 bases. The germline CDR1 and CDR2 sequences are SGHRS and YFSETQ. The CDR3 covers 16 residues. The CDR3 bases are TGCGCCAGCAGCTTGATGGGCTCGGGGGGTTACAATGAGCAGTTCTTC. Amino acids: CASSLMGSGGYNEQFF.

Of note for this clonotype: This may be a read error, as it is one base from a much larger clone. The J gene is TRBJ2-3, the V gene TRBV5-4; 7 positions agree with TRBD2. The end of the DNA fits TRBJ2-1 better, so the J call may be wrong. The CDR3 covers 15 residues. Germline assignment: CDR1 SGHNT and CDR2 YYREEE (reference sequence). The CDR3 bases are TGTGTCAGCAGCTTGGGGGGAGGGACCTATAATGAGCAGTTCTTC. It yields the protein CVSSLGGGTYNEQFF.

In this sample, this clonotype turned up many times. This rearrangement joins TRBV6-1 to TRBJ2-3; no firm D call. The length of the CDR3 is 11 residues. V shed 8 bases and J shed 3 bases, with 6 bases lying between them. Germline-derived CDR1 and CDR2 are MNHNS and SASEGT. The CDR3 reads CASGPTDTQYF. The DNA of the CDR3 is TGTGCCAGCGGGCCGACAGATACGCAGTATTTT.

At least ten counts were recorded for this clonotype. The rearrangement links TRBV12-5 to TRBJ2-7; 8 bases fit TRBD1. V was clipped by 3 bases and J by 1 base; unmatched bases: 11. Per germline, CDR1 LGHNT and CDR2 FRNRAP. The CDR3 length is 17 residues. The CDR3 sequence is CASGFDRGPPESYEQYF. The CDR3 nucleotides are TGTGCTAGTGGTTTTGACAGGGGACCACCCGAATCCTACGAGCAGTACTTC.

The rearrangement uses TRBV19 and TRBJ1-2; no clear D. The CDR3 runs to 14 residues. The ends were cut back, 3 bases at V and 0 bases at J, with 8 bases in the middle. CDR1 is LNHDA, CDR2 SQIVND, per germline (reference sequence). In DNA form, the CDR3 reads TGTGCCAGTAGTATTACGGTAACTAACTATGGCTACACCTTC. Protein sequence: CASSITVTNYGYTF.

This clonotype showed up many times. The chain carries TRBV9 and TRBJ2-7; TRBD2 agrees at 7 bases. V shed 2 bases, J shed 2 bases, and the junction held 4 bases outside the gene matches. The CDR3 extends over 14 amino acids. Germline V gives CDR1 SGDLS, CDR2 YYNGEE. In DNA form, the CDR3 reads TGTGCCAGCAGCGTCGGGGGGAATACCTACGAGCAGTACTTC. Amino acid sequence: CASSVGGNTYEQYF.

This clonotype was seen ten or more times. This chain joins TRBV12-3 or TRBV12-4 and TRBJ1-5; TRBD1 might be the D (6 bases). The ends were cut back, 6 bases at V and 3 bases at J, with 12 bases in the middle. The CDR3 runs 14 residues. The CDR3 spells CASSPRTANQPQHF. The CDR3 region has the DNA TGTGCCAGCAGCCCGCGGACAGCCAATCAGCCCCAGCATTTT.

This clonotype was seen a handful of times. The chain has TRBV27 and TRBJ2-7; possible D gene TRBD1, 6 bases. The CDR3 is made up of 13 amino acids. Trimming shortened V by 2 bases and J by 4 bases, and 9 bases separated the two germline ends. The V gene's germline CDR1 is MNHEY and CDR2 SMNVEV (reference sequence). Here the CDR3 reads CASSLSQGYEQYF. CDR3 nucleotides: TGTGCCAGCAGTTTAAGTCAGGGGTACGAGCAGTACTTC.

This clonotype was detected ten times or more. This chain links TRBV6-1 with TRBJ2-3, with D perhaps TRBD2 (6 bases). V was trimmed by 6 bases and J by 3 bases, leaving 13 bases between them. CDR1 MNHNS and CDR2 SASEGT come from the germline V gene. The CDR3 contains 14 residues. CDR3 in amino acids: CASSPGLQTDTQYF. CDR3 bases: TGTGCCAGCAGCCCCGGACTACAAACAGATACGCAGTATTTT.

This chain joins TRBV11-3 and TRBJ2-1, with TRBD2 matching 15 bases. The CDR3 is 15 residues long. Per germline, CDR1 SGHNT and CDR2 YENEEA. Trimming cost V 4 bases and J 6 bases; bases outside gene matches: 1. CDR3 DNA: TGTGCCAGCAGCTCGGGACTAGCGGGGGGCAATGAGCAGTTCTTC. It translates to CASSSGLAGGNEQFF.

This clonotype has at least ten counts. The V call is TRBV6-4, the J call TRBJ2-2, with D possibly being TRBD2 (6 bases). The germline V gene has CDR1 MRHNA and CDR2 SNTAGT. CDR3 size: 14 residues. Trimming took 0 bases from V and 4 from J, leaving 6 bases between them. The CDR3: CASSDSSGTGELFF. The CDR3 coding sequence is TGTGCCAGCAGTGACTCTAGCGGCACCGGGGAGCTGTTTTTT.

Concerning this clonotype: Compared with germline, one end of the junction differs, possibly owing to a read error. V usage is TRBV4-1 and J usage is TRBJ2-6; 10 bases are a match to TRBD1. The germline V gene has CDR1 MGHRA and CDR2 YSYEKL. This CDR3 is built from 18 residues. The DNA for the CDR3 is TGCGCCAGCAGCCTCACCGGGACAGGGGCTTCTGGGGCCAACGCCCTGACTTTC. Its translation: CASSLTGTGASGANALTF.

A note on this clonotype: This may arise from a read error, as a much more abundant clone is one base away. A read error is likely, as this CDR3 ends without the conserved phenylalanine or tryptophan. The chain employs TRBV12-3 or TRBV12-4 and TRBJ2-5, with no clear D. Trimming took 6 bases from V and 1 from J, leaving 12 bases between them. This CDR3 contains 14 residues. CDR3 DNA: TGTGCCAGCAGAATAGGCTCGAGCCAAGAGACCCAGTACCTC. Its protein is CASRIGSSQETQYL.

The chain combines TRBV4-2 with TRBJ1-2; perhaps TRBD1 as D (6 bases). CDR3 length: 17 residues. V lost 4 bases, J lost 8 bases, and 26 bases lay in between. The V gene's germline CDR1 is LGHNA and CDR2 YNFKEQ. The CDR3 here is CASSLLLTGGGIGGYTF. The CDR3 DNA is TGTGCCAGCAGCCTACTCCTGACAGGAGGGGGGATTGGAGGCTACACCTTC.

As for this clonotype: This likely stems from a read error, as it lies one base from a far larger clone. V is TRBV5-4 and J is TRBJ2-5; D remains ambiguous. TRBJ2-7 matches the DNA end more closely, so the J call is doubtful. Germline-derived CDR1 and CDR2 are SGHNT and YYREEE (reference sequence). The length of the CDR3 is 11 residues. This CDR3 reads CASNFRGEQYF. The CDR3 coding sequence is TGTGCCAGCAACTTCCGTGGCGAGCAGTACTTC.

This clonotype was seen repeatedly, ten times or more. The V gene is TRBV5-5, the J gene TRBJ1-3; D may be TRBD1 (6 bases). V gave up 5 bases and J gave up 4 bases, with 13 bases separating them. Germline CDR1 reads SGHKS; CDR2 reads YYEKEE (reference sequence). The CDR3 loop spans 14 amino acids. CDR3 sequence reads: CASRWDIAGNTIYF. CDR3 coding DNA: TGTGCCAGCAGGTGGGACATCGCGGGAAACACCATATATTTT.

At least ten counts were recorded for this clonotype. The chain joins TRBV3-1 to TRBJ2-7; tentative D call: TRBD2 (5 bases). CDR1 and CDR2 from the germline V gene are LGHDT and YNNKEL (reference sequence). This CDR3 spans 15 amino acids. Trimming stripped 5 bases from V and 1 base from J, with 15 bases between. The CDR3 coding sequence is TGTGCCAGCAGCTTACAGCGGTTTCTATCCTACGAGCAGTACTTC. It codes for CASSLQRFLSYEQYF.

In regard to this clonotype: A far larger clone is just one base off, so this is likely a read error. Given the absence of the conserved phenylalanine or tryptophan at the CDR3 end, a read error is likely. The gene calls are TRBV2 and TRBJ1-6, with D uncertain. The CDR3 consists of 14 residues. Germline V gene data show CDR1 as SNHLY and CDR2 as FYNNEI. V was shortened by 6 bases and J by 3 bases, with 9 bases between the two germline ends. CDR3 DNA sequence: TGTGCCAGCAGACACCGGGACTATAATTCACCCCTCCACCTT. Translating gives CASRHRDYNSPLHL.

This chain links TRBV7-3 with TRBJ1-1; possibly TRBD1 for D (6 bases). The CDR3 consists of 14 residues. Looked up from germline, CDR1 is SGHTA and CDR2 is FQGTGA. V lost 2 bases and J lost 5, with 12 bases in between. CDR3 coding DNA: TGTGCCAGCAGCTTAGGGGGGCTTGATACTGAAGCTTTCTTT. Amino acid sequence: CASSLGGLDTEAFF.

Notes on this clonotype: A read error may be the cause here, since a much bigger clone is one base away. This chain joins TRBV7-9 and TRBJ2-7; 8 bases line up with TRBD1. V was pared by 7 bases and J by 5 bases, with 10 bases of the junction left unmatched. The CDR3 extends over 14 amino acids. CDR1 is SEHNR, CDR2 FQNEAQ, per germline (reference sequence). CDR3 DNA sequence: TGTGCCAGCATCTTGGGACAGGCCGATCACGAGCAGTACTTC. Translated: CASILGQADHEQYF.

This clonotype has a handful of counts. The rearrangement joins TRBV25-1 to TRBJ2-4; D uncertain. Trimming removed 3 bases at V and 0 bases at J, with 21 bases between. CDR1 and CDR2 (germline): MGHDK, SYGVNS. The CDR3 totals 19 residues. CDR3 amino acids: CASSDRRNYPQLAKNIQYF. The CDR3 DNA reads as TGTGCCAGCAGTGACAGACGGAATTACCCGCAACTAGCCAAAAACATTCAGTACTTC.

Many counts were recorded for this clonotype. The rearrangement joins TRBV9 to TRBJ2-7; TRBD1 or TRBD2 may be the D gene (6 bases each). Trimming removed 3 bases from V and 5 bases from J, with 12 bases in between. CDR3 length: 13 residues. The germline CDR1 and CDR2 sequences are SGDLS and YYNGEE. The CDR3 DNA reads TGTGCCAGCAGCGAAGGGGGGAAGAACGAGCAGTACTTC. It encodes CASSEGGKNEQYF.

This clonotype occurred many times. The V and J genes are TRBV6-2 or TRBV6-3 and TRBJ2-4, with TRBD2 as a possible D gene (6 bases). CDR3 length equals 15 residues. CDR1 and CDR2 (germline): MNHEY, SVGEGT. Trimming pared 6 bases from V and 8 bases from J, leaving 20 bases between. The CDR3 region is CASRSAEGAKHIQYF. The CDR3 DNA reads TGTGCCAGCAGGTCAGCGGAGGGCGCAAAGCACATTCAGTACTTC.

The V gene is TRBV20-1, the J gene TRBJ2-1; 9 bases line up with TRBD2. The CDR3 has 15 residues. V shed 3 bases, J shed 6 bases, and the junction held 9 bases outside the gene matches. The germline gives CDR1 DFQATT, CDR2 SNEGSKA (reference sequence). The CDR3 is CSASPYGRGGNEQFF. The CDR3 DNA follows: TGCAGTGCTAGCCCGTATGGGCGGGGGGGCAATGAGCAGTTCTTC.

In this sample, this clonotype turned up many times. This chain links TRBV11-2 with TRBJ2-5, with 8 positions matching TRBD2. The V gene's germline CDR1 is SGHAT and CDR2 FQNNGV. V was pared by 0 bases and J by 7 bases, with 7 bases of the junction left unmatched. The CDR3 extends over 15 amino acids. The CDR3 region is CASSLEGSGVGTQYF. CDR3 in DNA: TGTGCCAGCAGCTTAGAGGGTAGCGGGGTTGGGACCCAGTACTTC.

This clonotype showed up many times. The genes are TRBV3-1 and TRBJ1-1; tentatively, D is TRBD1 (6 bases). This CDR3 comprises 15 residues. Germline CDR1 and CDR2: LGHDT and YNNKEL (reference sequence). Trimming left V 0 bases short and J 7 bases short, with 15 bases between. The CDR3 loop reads CASSQDWAGASEAFF. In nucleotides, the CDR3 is TGTGCCAGCAGCCAAGATTGGGCGGGGGCGAGTGAAGCTTTCTTT.

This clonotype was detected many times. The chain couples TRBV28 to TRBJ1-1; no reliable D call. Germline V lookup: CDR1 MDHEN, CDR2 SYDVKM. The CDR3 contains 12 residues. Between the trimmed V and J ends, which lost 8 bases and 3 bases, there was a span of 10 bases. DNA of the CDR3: TGTGCCAGCGCTAATCGGGACACTGAAGCTTTCTTT. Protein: CASANRDTEAFF.

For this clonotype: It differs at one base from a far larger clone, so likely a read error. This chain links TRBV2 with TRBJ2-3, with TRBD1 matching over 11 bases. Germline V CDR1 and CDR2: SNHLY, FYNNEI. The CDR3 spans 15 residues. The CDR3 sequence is CASVPGTGGTETLYF. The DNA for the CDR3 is TGTGCCAGCGTTCCCGGGACAGGGGGAACGGAGACCCTGTACTTC.